This is a list of T cell receptor beta chains from one sample in a study of T cell repertoires in cytomegalovirus infection. Using its own MiXCR run on the reads, TCRdb lists one record per CDR3 protein. This sample has around 450,000 distinct CDR3 sequences, with about 10% found just once. Sequenced: PBMCs. The receptor set was obtained from a human donor in good health (CMV status not recorded). Some clones in this sample may be carry-over from other donors' samples. The CDR3 runs from the conserved cysteine through the conserved F or W. Each record gives: clone size, V gene, J gene, D gene, CDR3 DNA, CDR3 protein. A D gene is named only where the DNA matches it firmly. Expanded clones are given a class, and other clones once, few, many or no size at all.

many	TRBV12-3/TRBV12-4	TRBJ1-1	TRBD1	TGTGCCAGCAGTCGCGGGACAGGGTTAACTGAAGCTTTCTTT	CASSRGTGLTEAFF
few	TRBV19	TRBJ2-5	TRBD1	TGTGCCAGTAGTAGAACCCCCGACAGGGCACAGACCCAGTACTTC	CASSRTPDRAQTQYF
few	TRBV24-1	TRBJ2-7	TRBD1	TGTGCCACCAGTGATTTTCAGGGACAGGGGGCTGGCGAGCAGTACTTC	CATSDFQGQGAGEQYF
many	TRBV19	TRBJ1-2	NA	TGTGCCAGTAAAATAGGCGGCTATGGCTACACCTTC	CASKIGGYGYTF
many	TRBV20-1	TRBJ1-2	TRBD1	TGCAGTCCAAACCTATCGACAGGGGCTGGCTACACCTTC	CSPNLSTGAGYTF
few	TRBV29-1	TRBJ1-2	NA	TGCAGCGTCGGAAGTAATTGGTATGGCTACACCTTC	CSVGSNWYGYTF
few	TRBV24-1	TRBJ2-7	NA	TGTGCCACCAGTGATGGGGCCTACGAGCAGTACTTC	CATSDGAYEQYF
NA	TRBV12-3/TRBV12-4	TRBJ1-2	NA	TGTGCCAGCAGTTTAGCCGGCGGGATACGCTATGGCTACACCTTC	CASSLAGGIRYGYTF
many	TRBV7-6	TRBJ1-5	NA	TGTGCCAGCAGCTTAGGCGGGGGTTATAGCAATCAGCCCCAGCATTTT	CASSLGGGYSNQPQHF
NA	TRBV3-1	TRBJ2-7	NA	TGTGCCAGCAGCCAAGTGACAAGGACCCACGAGCAGTACTTC	CASSQVTRTHEQYF
many	TRBV11-3	TRBJ2-3	NA	TGTGCCAGCAGCCGGACGGCCACTAGCACAGATACGCAGTATTTT	CASSRTATSTDTQYF
NA	TRBV10-3	TRBJ2-7	NA	TGTGCCATCGGCGAGACCCCGTTCCCTTACGAGCAGTACTTC	CAIGETPFPYEQYF
many	TRBV7-8	TRBJ1-5	NA	TGTGCCAGCAGCTATGACAGGCGATTCTATGGGGTGATTAATCAGCCCCAGCATTTT	CASSYDRRFYGVINQPQHF
many	TRBV7-8	TRBJ1-3	NA	TGTGCCAGCAACCTAGACAGGTTCTCTGGAAACACCATATATTTT	CASNLDRFSGNTIYF
many	TRBV7-6	TRBJ2-7	TRBD1	TGTGCCAGCAGTCGAACGACAGGGCATCACGAGCAGTACTTC	CASSRTTGHHEQYF
many	TRBV6-5	TRBJ2-7	TRBD1	TGTGCCAGCAGTTACCGAAGGACAGGGGGCTACGAGCAGTACTTC	CASSYRRTGGYEQYF
few	TRBV2	TRBJ2-1	NA	TGTGCCAGCGTCCGAGACTCCACCTACAATGAGCAGTTCTTC	CASVRDSTYNEQFF
many	TRBV10-3	TRBJ1-1	NA	TGTGCCATCAGTGAGAGCACGAGGAGCACTGAAGCTTTCTTT	CAISESTRSTEAFF
NA	TRBV29-1	TRBJ1-5	NA	TGCAGCGTTGGGACATCGGGACAACAGCCCCAGCATTTT	CSVGTSGQQPQHF
many	TRBV7-9	TRBJ2-2	NA	TGTGCCAGCACCTTCTCTCAGGGCGAAGGGGAGCTGTTTTTT	CASTFSQGEGELFF
many	TRBV7-9	TRBJ2-5	TRBD1	TGTGCCAGCAGCCGACCAATCAGACAGGGGGGAGAGACCCAGTACTTC	CASSRPIRQGGETQYF
many	TRBV28	TRBJ2-1	NA	TGTGCCAGCAATGGGGACTACAATGAGCAGTTCTTC	CASNGDYNEQFF
many	TRBV5-5	TRBJ2-7	NA	TGTGCCAGCGTCTCTACAGGCGTTTACGAGCAGTACTTC	CASVSTGVYEQYF
many	TRBV10-3	TRBJ2-7	TRBD1	TGTGCCATCAGTGGACAGGGGGCCTACGAGCAGTACTTC	CAISGQGAYEQYF
few	TRBV12-3/TRBV12-4	TRBJ2-3	NA	TGTGCCAGCAGTAGGGGGACAATTAGCACAGATACGCAGTATTTT	CASSRGTISTDTQYF
many	TRBV7-6	TRBJ2-3	TRBD2	TGTGCCAGCAGCCCTCTAGCGGGAGAGAGGGCAGATACGCAGTATTTT	CASSPLAGERADTQYF
many	TRBV9	TRBJ1-4	NA	TGTGCCAGCAGCGTCGGTGGGTCTAATGAAAAACTGTTTTTT	CASSVGGSNEKLFF
NA	TRBV7-2	TRBJ2-3	TRBD1	TGTGCCAGCAGCCTTTACAGCCAGGGGGTCTGCACAGATACCCAGTATTTT	CASSLYSQGVCTDTQYF
many	TRBV12-3/TRBV12-4	TRBJ2-1	NA	TGTGCCAGCAGTTTGGGAGGCCCTTCCTACAATGAGCAGTTCTTC	CASSLGGPSYNEQFF
many	TRBV4-2	TRBJ2-1	TRBD2	TGTGCCAGCGGGGGACTAGCAACTTTAAGCTCCTACAATGAGCAGTTCTTC	CASGGLATLSSYNEQFF
NA	TRBV10-3	TRBJ2-1	TRBD1	TGTGCCATCAAACAACAGGGGATTGAGCAGTTCTTC	CAIKQQGIEQFF
few	TRBV19	TRBJ2-5	TRBD1	TGTGCCAGTAGGGATGCCGGGACAGATCAAGAGACCCAGTACTTC	CASRDAGTDQETQYF
many	TRBV19	TRBJ2-7	NA	TGTGCCAGTAGTGCTGGTTGGGGGCCCTCCTACGAGCAGTACTTC	CASSAGWGPSYEQYF
NA	TRBV5-1	TRBJ2-1	TRBD2	TGCGCCAGCAGTCCCAGGGAGGGACGATACAATGAGCAGTTCTTC	CASSPREGRYNEQFF
NA	TRBV20-1	TRBJ2-2	NA	TGCAGTGCTAGAGAACCCCGGGGCCCCGGGGAGCTGTTTTTT	CSAREPRGPGELFF
many	TRBV12-3/TRBV12-4	TRBJ2-6	NA	TGTGCCAGCACCTCGTCGGGGAACCGGGACACGGATTTCTCTGGGGCCAACGTCCTGACTTTC	CASTSSGNRDTDFSGANVLTF
few	TRBV29-1	TRBJ2-3	TRBD2	TGCAGCGTTATTGGCGGGGGGGCGGCTACGCAGTATTTT	CSVIGGGAATQYF
many	TRBV10-3	TRBJ2-6	NA	TGTGCCATCAGAGGGCTAGACTCTGGGGCCAACGTCCTGACTTTC	CAIRGLDSGANVLTF
NA	TRBV6-1	TRBJ1-1	TRBD1	TGTGCCAGCAGCACTCCGACAGGGTTTAACGCTGAAGCTTTCTTT	CASSTPTGFNAEAFF
many	TRBV7-2	TRBJ2-5	NA	TGTGCCAGCAGGCCCCCAGGGGTCGTAGAGACCCAGTACTTC	CASRPPGVVETQYF
many	TRBV7-9	TRBJ2-5	TRBD1	TGTGCCAGCAGCGGAGCACAGGGGAGAGAGACCCAGTACTTC	CASSGAQGRETQYF
many	TRBV11-2	TRBJ1-1	TRBD1	TGTGCCAGCAGCACACACAGGGGGCCATTGAACACTGAAGCTTTCTTT	CASSTHRGPLNTEAFF
many	TRBV28	TRBJ2-7	NA	TGTGCCAGCAGTTTTTCGTTCGTCTACGAGCAGTACTTC	CASSFSFVYEQYF
few	TRBV11-3	TRBJ2-2	TRBD1	TGTGCCAGCAGCTCCCGGACAGGGCGGGACACCGGGGAGCTGTTTTTT	CASSSRTGRDTGELFF
many	TRBV12-3/TRBV12-4	TRBJ2-5	NA	TGTGCCAGCAGCCATTCCCGGACAGCCACTCAAGAGACCCAGTACTTC	CASSHSRTATQETQYF
NA	TRBV20-1	TRBJ2-5	NA	TGCAGTGCCGGGGAGACCCAGTACTTC	CSAGETQYF